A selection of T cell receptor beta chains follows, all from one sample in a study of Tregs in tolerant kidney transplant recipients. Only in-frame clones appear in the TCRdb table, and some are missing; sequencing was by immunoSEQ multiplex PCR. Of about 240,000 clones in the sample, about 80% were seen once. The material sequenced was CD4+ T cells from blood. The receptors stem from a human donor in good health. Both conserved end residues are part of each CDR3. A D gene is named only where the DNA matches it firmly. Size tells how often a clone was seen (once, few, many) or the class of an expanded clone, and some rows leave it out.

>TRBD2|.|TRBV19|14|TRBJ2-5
CASSIVWEGETQYF
TGTGCCAGTAGTATAGTTTGGGAGGGCGAGACCCAGTACTTC
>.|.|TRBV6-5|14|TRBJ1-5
CASSYSERDQPQHF
TGTGCCAGCAGTTACTCGGAGAGGGACCAGCCCCAGCATTTT
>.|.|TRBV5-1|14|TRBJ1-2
CASSSQGGNYGYTF
TGCGCCAGCAGCTCCCAGGGAGGGAACTATGGCTACACCTTC
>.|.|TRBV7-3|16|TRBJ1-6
CASSLAPGARNSPLHF
TGTGCCAGCAGCTTGGCCCCAGGGGCGCGCAATTCACCCCTCCACTTT
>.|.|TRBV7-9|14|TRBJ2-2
CASSLGRDTGELFF
TGTGCCAGCAGCTTAGGCAGAGACACCGGGGAGCTGTTTTTT
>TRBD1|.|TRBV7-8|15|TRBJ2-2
CASSLRDRDTGELFF
TGTGCCAGCAGCTTAAGGGACAGAGACACCGGGGAGCTGTTTTTT
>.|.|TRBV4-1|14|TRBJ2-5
CASKDGVGQETQYF
TGCGCCAGCAAAGACGGGGTCGGCCAAGAGACCCAGTACTTC
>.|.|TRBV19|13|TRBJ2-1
CASSTPQYNEQFF
TGTGCCAGTAGTACCCCCCAGTACAATGAGCAGTTCTTC
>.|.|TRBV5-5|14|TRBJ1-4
CASSFLQSNEKLFF
TGTGCCAGCAGCTTCTTGCAGTCTAATGAAAAACTGTTTTTT
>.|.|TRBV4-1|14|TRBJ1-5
CASSHGQSNQPQHF
TGCGCCAGCAGCCATGGACAGAGCAATCAGCCCCAGCATTTT
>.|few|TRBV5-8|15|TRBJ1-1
CASSLSVNLNTEAFF
TGTGCCAGCAGCTTGTCCGTAAACCTGAACACTGAAGCTTTCTTT
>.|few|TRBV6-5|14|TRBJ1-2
CASSFEGARYGYTF
TGTGCCAGCAGCTTTGAAGGGGCTCGGTATGGCTACACCTTC
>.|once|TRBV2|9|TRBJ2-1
CASSIEQFF
TGTGCCAGCAGTATAGAGCAGTTCTTC
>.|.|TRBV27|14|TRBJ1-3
CASSFLGSGNTIYF
TGTGCCAGCAGTTTTCTGGGCTCTGGAAACACCATATATTTT
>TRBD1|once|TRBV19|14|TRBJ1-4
CASSMGQGYEKLFF
TGTGCCAGTAGTATGGGACAGGGATATGAAAAACTGTTTTTT
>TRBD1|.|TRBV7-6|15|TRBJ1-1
CASSSGTGGITEAFF
TGTGCCAGCAGTTCCGGGACAGGGGGAATCACTGAAGCTTTCTTT
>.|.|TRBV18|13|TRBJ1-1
CASSPTGNAEAFF
TGTGCCAGCTCACCAACAGGGAACGCTGAAGCTTTCTTT
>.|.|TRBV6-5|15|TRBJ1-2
CASSTDVGRSYGYTF
TGTGCCAGCAGTACCGATGTAGGACGGTCCTATGGCTACACCTTC
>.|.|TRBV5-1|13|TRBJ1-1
CASSLGTNTEAFF
TGCGCCAGCAGCTTGGGGACTAACACTGAAGCTTTCTTT
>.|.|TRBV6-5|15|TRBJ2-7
CASSPNLQPSHEQYF
TGTGCCAGCAGCCCCAACCTCCAGCCGTCCCACGAGCAGTACTTC
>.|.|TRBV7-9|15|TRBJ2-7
CASSFLAQESYEQYF
TGTGCCAGCAGCTTCTTGGCTCAGGAATCCTACGAGCAGTACTTC
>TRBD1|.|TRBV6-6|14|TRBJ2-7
CASTQGGQGYEQYF
TGTGCCAGCACCCAGGGGGGACAGGGGTACGAGCAGTACTTC
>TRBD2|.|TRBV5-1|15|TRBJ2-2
CASRRGGARTGELFF
TGCGCCAGCAGACGGGGGGGGGCGAGGACCGGGGAGCTGTTTTTT
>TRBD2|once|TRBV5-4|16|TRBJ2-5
CASSEGLAGAQETQYF
TGTGCCAGCAGCGAAGGACTAGCGGGCGCCCAAGAGACCCAGTACTTC
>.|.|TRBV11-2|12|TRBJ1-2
CASSPEGYGYTF
TGTGCCAGCAGCCCGGAGGGCTATGGCTACACCTTC
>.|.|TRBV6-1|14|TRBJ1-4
CASSEGQFNEKLFF
TGTGCCAGCAGTGAAGGGCAGTTTAATGAAAAACTGTTTTTT
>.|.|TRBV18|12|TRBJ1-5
CASSPGRQPQHF
TGTGCCAGCTCACCTGGGAGACAGCCCCAGCATTTT
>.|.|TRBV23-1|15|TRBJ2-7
CASSQSGRPRYEQYF
TGCGCCAGCAGTCAATCGGGCCGGCCGCGCTACGAGCAGTACTTC
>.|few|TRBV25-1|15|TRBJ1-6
CASRVRGGWYSPLHF
TGTGCCAGCCGGGTGAGGGGAGGTTGGTATTCACCCCTCCACTTT
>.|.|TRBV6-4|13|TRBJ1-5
CASSVPRGQPQHF
TGTGCCAGCAGTGTTCCCAGAGGTCAGCCCCAGCATTTT
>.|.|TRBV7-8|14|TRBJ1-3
CASSLSVAGFPIYF
TGTGCCAGCAGCTTGTCGGTGGCCGGATTCCCCATATATTTT
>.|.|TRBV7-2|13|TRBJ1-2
CASSLGGRYGYTF
TGTGCCAGCAGCTTAGGCGGCAGATATGGCTACACCTTC
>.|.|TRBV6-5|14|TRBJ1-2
CASTITAGDYGYTF
TGTGCCAGCACCATTACGGCGGGGGACTATGGCTACACCTTC
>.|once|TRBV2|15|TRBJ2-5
CASSERQGGLETQYF
TGTGCCAGCAGTGAGAGGCAGGGGGGTTTGGAGACCCAGTACTTC
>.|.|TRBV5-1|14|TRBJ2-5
CASSLDWNQETQYF
TGCGCCAGCAGCTTGGACTGGAATCAAGAGACCCAGTACTTC
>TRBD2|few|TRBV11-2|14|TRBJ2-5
CASSPLAGEGAQYF
TGTGCCAGCAGCCCACTAGCGGGAGAGGGGGCCCAGTACTTC
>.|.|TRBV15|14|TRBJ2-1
CATSRDRTGFEQFF
TGTGCCACCAGCAGAGACCGCACAGGGTTTGAGCAGTTCTTC
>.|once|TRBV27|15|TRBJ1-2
CASSLGLAWPYGYTF
TGTGCCAGCAGTTTAGGGCTTGCGTGGCCCTATGGCTACACCTTC
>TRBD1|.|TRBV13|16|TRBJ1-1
CASSWTWTGRDTEAFF
TGTGCCAGCAGCTGGACTTGGACAGGGCGGGACACTGAAGCTTTCTTT
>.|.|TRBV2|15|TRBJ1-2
CASSPQLGEAYGYTF
TGTGCCAGCAGCCCCCAACTCGGGGAGGCCTATGGCTACACCTTC
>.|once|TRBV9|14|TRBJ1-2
CASSVAGRKYGYTF
TGTGCCAGCAGCGTAGCTGGCAGGAAATATGGCTACACCTTC
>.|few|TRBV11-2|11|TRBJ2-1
CASSLGAGQFF
TGTGCCAGCAGCTTAGGGGCTGGGCAGTTCTTC
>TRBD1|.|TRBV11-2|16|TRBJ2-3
CASRDRGQRGKDTQYF
TGTGCCAGCAGGGACAGGGGGCAAAGAGGCAAAGATACGCAGTATTTT
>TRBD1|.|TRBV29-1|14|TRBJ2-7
CSVEAWTGGGEQYF
TGCAGCGTTGAGGCGTGGACAGGTGGTGGCGAGCAGTACTTC
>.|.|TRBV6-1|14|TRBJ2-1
CASIVQGSYNEQFF
TGTGCCAGCATTGTTCAGGGGTCCTACAATGAGCAGTTCTTC
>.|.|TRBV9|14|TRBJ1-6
CASSVSGRDSPLHF
TGTGCCAGCAGCGTATCGGGTAGAGATTCACCCCTCCACTTT
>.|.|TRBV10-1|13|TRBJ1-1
CASSEYRYTEAFF
TGCGCCAGCAGTGAGTACCGCTACACTGAAGCTTTCTTT
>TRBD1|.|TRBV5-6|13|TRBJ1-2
CASSPGTGIGYTF
TGTGCCAGCAGCCCTGGGACAGGGATTGGCTACACCTTC
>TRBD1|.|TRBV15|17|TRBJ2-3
CATSRDQRQGFTDTQYF
TGTGCCACCAGCAGAGATCAGAGACAGGGGTTCACAGATACGCAGTATTTT
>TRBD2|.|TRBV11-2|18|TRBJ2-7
CASSFRTSGSGSSYEQYF
TGTGCCAGCAGCTTCCGGACTAGCGGGAGCGGTAGCTCCTACGAGCAGTACTTC
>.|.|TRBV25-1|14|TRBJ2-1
CASSEWIGNNEQFF
TGTGCCAGCAGTGAATGGATAGGTAACAATGAGCAGTTCTTC
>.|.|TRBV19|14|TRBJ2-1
CASSIEGGAGGQFF
TGTGCCAGTAGTATAGAAGGAGGGGCCGGTGGGCAGTTCTTC
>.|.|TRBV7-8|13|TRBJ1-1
CASSFRGAAEAFF
TGTGCCAGCAGCTTTCGGGGGGCGGCTGAAGCTTTCTTT